This T cell receptor beta chain was found in a study of cytomegalovirus exposure and HLA in healthy donors. The CDR3 consists of 14 residues. Germline V gives CDR1 KGHSH, CDR2 LQKENI. Regarding this clone: The antigen is unknown. At one of its ends the junction is not consistent with the germline gene, which may arise from a read error.

Primers for the PCR totalled 60 Vbeta and 13 Jbeta. Sequencing used immunoSEQ multiplex PCR; TCRdb keeps in-frame clones, though not all of them. The sample consists of about 170,000 clones, almost 80% of them appearing once. The study, taken as a whole, reports: 87-base-pair reads could not separate some V segments, including TRBV6-2 and TRBV6-3. The study recorded 164 TCR beta chains that were cytomegalovirus-associated. When a later analysis compared HLA-associated TCR beta chains with equally common others, the HLA-associated chains turned out to be more clonally expanded and to have lower generation probabilities.

This chain connects TRBV18 to TRBJ2-7, with 9 nucleotides matching TRBD1. The origin of this receptor is a woman in her forties or fifties in good health and CMV-seropositive. The sample consisted of PBMCs. The CDR3 nucleotides are TGTGCTAGCTCACCGGGACAGGGCCGGCGGGATTGGTACTTC. Residues: CASSPGQGRRDWYF.